The 9 T cell receptor beta chains reported below all come from one sample, sequenced in a study of blood T cell repertoires in COVID-19 (dated by TCRdb to between 2020 and 2021). Library preparation used the immunoSEQ multiplex PCR assay. TCRdb retrieved this table from immuneACCESS and kept in-frame rearrangements only. Not all clones are present; in checked studies, unresolved V genes account for under half, and no reason is known for the remainder. Within this sample are roughly 100,000 clones, with 84% of them counted one time only. The ten top clones hold approximately 2% of the sample. Material for sequencing was peripheral blood. Receptors were obtained from a man aged 65 to 79 with active or convalescent COVID-19.

V gene TRBV7-3 combines with J gene TRBJ2-2, with TRBD2 matching 7 bases. This CDR3 has 15 amino acids. Looked up from germline, CDR1 is SGHTA and CDR2 is FQGTGA. The J segment lost 4 bases and the V segment lost 5 bases, leaving 7 bases of the junction unmatched. CDR3 DNA: TGTGCCAGCAGCCTCCGCGGGGGAGTCACCGGGGAGCTGTTTTTT. This codes for CASSLRGGVTGELFF.

The chain has TRBV2 and TRBJ2-3, with 8 bases fitting TRBD1. The CDR3 runs 15 residues. The V gene end was trimmed by 6 bases and the J gene end by 3 bases; junction bases not matched to a gene: 8. In germline, CDR1 is SNHLY, CDR2 FYNNEI. CDR3 sequence (DNA): TGTGCCAGCAGACTAGACAGGGGTGTTACAGATACGCAGTATTTT. Protein sequence: CASRLDRGVTDTQYF.

CDR3 DNA: TGTGCCAGCAGCGTTAGCGGGGGGGCCAATGAGCAGTTCTTC. Its translation is CASSVSGGANEQFF. This chain joins TRBV7-2 and TRBJ2-1; 11 bases match TRBD2. Per the germline V gene, CDR1 is SGHTA and CDR2 is FQGNSA. J lost 6 bases, V lost 5 bases, and 3 bases had no gene match. The CDR3 has 14 amino acids. Looking up the rest from reference TRBV7-2 and TRBJ2-1 gives the full variable domain: GAGVSQSPSNKVTEKGKDVELRCDPISGHTALYWYRQSLGQGLEFLIYFQGNSAPDKSGLPSDRFSAERTGGSVSTLTIQRTQQEDSAVYLCASSVSGGANEQFFGPGTRLTVL.

The chain recombines TRBV5-1 with TRBJ1-5; D perhaps matches TRBD1 (5 bases). V lost 0 bases to trimming and J lost 6 bases, with 13 bases between them. This CDR3 contains 15 residues. Germline lookup yields CDR1 SGHRS and CDR2 YFSETQ. The CDR3, as DNA: TGCGCCAGCAGCTTGGACCCAGGGTTAAGTCAGCCCCAGCATTTT. Translating gives CASSLDPGLSQPQHF.

This sequence joins TRBV7-2 and TRBJ2-1; 7 nucleotides line up with TRBD2. This CDR3 spans 15 amino acids. Germline V gives CDR1 SGHTA, CDR2 FQGNSA. Unmatched junction bases numbered 6, after V lost 0 bases and J lost 7 bases. This chain's CDR3 is CASSLAGGRKNEQFF. As DNA, the CDR3 is TGTGCCAGCAGCTTAGCGGGGGGGAGAAAAAATGAGCAGTTCTTC. The full variable domain, rest sourced from reference TRBV7-2 and TRBJ2-1, is GAGVSQSPSNKVTEKGKDVELRCDPISGHTALYWYRQSLGQGLEFLIYFQGNSAPDKSGLPSDRFSAERTGGSVSTLTIQRTQQEDSAVYLCASSLAGGRKNEQFFGPGTRLTVL.

This clone was found once. The CDR3 nucleotides are TGCGCCAGCAGCCTGGGACAGGGCCAGTACTTC. This encodes CASSLGQGQYF. J is TRBJ2-7 and V is TRBV5-1; 9 bases agree with TRBD1. Germline V CDR1 and CDR2: SGHRS, YFSETQ. CDR3 length: 11 amino acids. Germline trimming cut 4 bases from V and 10 bases from J; bases unmatched to any gene: 3.

In its sample, this clone was seen once. The chain carries TRBV2 and TRBJ1-6, with D possibly matching TRBD1 (5 bases). Trimming shortened V by 5 bases and J by 4 bases, and 9 bases separated the two germline ends. CDR3 length equals 14 residues. CDR1 SNHLY and CDR2 FYNNEI come from the germline V gene. CDR3 loop: CASSTQGYNSPLHF. The CDR3 DNA is TGTGCCAGCAGTACCCAGGGTTATAATTCACCCCTCCACTTT.

V is TRBV28 and J is TRBJ1-1; 7 nucleotides agree with TRBD1. Germline CDR1 and CDR2: MDHEN and SYDVKM. V was clipped by 5 bases and J by 5 bases; unmatched bases: 8. CDR3 length equals 14 residues. The CDR3 region has the DNA TGTGCCAGCAGTGTATCACAGGGGTGGACTGAAGCTTTCTTT. As protein: CASSVSQGWTEAFF.

This clone was seen once. This chain uses TRBV7-2 with TRBJ2-5; a weak D match, TRBD2 (5 bases). The CDR3 has 13 residues. In germline, CDR1 is SGHTA, CDR2 FQGNSA. Deletions cut 1 base from V and 2 bases from J, with 5 bases between. The CDR3 here is CASSLERQETQYF. The CDR3 bases are TGTGCCAGCAGCTTAGAGCGGCAAGAGACCCAGTACTTC.